Listed here is a single TCR beta chain. The data stem from a study of blood T cell repertoires in COVID-19. Overall study: Material from acute and convalescent COVID-19 was sourced from the United States, Italy and Spain. PBMCs, B-cell-depleted T cells, or T cells were the source of the cDNA or gDNA that made up the material.

Enrolled during active infection, Seattle patients were then followed longitudinally. V was shortened by 7 bases and J by 2 bases, with 15 bases between the two germline ends. Germline CDR1 is SGHRS and CDR2 is YFSETQ. The CDR3 loop spans 14 amino acids. As originally analysed: By means of reference gene primer amplification, nucleated cell counts were estimated. Clones were read by immunoSEQ multiplex PCR, and TCRdb kept only the in-frame ones, dropping some. The V and J calls and clone size are taken from that table; D and trimming were inferred from the DNA. The sample has 200,000 to 250,000 clones, around four fifths seen once.

This receptor was obtained from a woman in her 70s with COVID-19, enrolled during active disease. Sequencing was done on a sample of peripheral blood. The genes are TRBV5-1 and TRBJ2-5; D unclear. The CDR3 sequence: CASGRIDTQETQYF. In DNA, the CDR3 is TGCGCCAGCGGGCGAATCGACACTCAAGAGACCCAGTACTTC.